One and the same sample provided the 21 T cell receptor beta chains below, sequenced in a study of blood T cell repertoires in COVID-19. Only in-frame clones appear in the TCRdb table, and some are missing; sequencing was by immunoSEQ multiplex PCR. This table holds roughly 100,000 clones, 86% found once. Sequenced input: peripheral blood. Receptors originate from a human donor in a cohort sampled during active COVID-19.

This sequence joins TRBV10-2 and TRBJ2-3, with 15 bases that match TRBD2. The CDR3 has 17 residues. With 5 bases clipped from V and 6 bases from J, the junction kept 9 bases outside the gene matches. Germline V lookup: CDR1 WSHSY, CDR2 SAAADI. CDR3 sequence (DNA): TGCGCCAGCAGTCACGGACTAGCGGGGGGGCCGTGGGATACGCAGTATTTT. Its translation is CASSHGLAGGPWDTQYF.

This clone has a single count. The rearrangement joins TRBV4-1 to TRBJ2-1, with 10 nucleotides matching TRBD2. The J segment lost 6 bases and the V segment lost 4 bases, leaving 6 bases of the junction unmatched. This CDR3 has 15 amino acids. Germline CDR1 MGHRA, CDR2 YSYEKL. CDR3 region: CASSPGLAAFNEQFF. DNA of the CDR3: TGCGCCAGCAGCCCCGGACTAGCGGCATTCAATGAGCAGTTCTTC.

The rearrangement uses TRBV2 and TRBJ1-1, with 8 bases matching TRBD1. Losses at the gene ends were 4 bases for V and 0 bases for J; bases not matched to a gene: 4. CDR1 and CDR2 from the germline V gene are SNHLY and FYNNEI. The CDR3 spans 15 residues. DNA for the CDR3: TGTGCCAGCAGTGCACAGGGGGGGATGAACACTGAAGCTTTCTTT. Protein product: CASSAQGGMNTEAFF. The full variable domain, its missing parts supplied by reference TRBV2 and TRBJ1-1, is EPEVTQTPSHQVTQMGQEVILRCVPISNHLYFYWYRQILGQKVEFLVSFYNNEISEKSEIFDDQFSVERPDGSNFTLKIRSTKLEDSAMYFCASSAQGGMNTEAFFGQGTRLTVV.

This chain connects TRBV29-1 to TRBJ1-2; D call uncertain. This CDR3 is 11 amino acids long. Germline values: CDR1 SQVTM, CDR2 ANQGSEA. V was trimmed by 7 bases and J by 4 bases, leaving 10 bases between them. The CDR3 sequence is CSALRSYGYTF. The CDR3 DNA follows: TGCAGCGCCTTAAGGAGCTATGGCTACACCTTC. Full variable domain (outside the CDR3, taken from reference TRBV29-1 and TRBJ1-2): SAVISQKPSRDICQRGTSLTIQCQVDSQVTMMFWYRQQPGQSLTLIATANQGSEATYESGFVIDKFPISRPNLTFSTLTVSNMSPEDSSIYLCSALRSYGYTFGSGTRLTVV.

The chain is built from TRBV4-1 and TRBJ1-2; no definite D call. The CDR3 contains 12 residues. V was trimmed by 1 base and J by 6 bases, leaving 6 bases between them. Germline CDR1 MGHRA, CDR2 YSYEKL. CDR3 loop: CASSQASDGYTF. CDR3 sequence (DNA): TGCGCCAGCAGCCAAGCCTCTGATGGCTACACCTTC.

This clone was detected once. The chain carries TRBV11-1 and TRBJ2-7, with D maybe TRBD2 (6 bases). Germline CDR1 and CDR2: SGHAT and FQDESV (reference sequence). The length of the CDR3 is 14 residues. V lost 1 base to trimming and J lost 0 bases, with 7 bases between them. The CDR3 is CASSLGRDSYEQYF. The CDR3 nucleotides read TGTGCCAGCAGCTTAGGGCGGGACTCCTACGAGCAGTACTTC.

The gene calls are TRBV7-9 and TRBJ1-4; 11 bases align to TRBD1. V was clipped by 1 base and J by 8 bases; unmatched bases: 9. CDR1 and CDR2 (germline): SEHNR, FQNEAQ (reference sequence). The CDR3 consists of 17 residues. Written as DNA, the CDR3 is TGTGCCAGCAGCTTAGGGACAGGGGGCCTTACCAGGGAAAAACTGTTTTTT. This encodes CASSLGTGGLTREKLFF.

In DNA, the CDR3 is TGTGCCAGCAGCCAAGAAGGGGCCATTCAGTACTTC. It specifies CASSQEGAIQYF. The V gene is TRBV3-1 (or the pseudogene TRBV3-2), the J gene TRBJ2-4; D might be TRBD1 (5 bases). V lost 0 bases and J lost 9, with 6 bases in between. The CDR3 length is 12 residues. Germline V gene lookup returns CDR1 LGHDT and CDR2 YNNKEL (reference sequence).

This rearrangement joins TRBV19 to TRBJ1-1, with 9 bases that match TRBD1. With V trimmed by 6 bases and J by 1 base, 6 bases remained unmatched. The V gene's germline CDR1 is LNHDA and CDR2 SQIVND (reference sequence). The CDR3 runs 15 residues. CDR3 sequence reads: CASRTGTGSNTEAFF. In DNA, the CDR3 is TGTGCCAGTAGAACCGGGACAGGGTCGAACACTGAAGCTTTCTTT. Full variable domain (outside the CDR3, taken from reference TRBV19 and TRBJ1-1): DGGITQSPKYLFRKEGQNVTLSCEQNLNHDAMYWYRQDPGQGLRLIYYSQIVNDFQKGDIAEGYSVSREKKESFPLTVTSAQKNPTAFYLCASRTGTGSNTEAFFGQGTRLTVV.

This clone came up a few times. The V and J genes are TRBV7-2 and TRBJ1-5; D is undetermined. Germline lookup yields CDR1 SGHTA and CDR2 FQGNSA. The CDR3 is made up of 15 amino acids. V lost 3 bases to trimming and J lost 6 bases, with 15 bases between them. The CDR3 DNA reads TGTGCCAGCAGCTTTAGAGGGAGCGGAATTCAGCCCCAGCATTTT. It translates to CASSFRGSGIQPQHF.

In this sample, this clone turned up a few times. The J gene is TRBJ2-7, the V gene TRBV3-1 (or the pseudogene TRBV3-2); 10 nucleotides agree with TRBD2. Germline V gene lookup returns CDR1 LGHDT and CDR2 YNNKEL (reference sequence). This CDR3 spans 16 amino acids. Trimming cost V 1 base and J 3 bases; bases outside gene matches: 6. The CDR3 is CASSQASSGSDYEQYF. CDR3 coding DNA: TGTGCCAGCAGCCAAGCGTCTAGCGGGAGTGACTACGAGCAGTACTTC.

In this sample, this clone turned up once. The chain links TRBV11-3 to TRBJ2-2; TRBD2 matches at 9 bases. CDR1 and CDR2 from the germline V gene are SGHNT and YENEEA. This CDR3 is built from 16 residues. V shed 3 bases and J 1 base; nucleotides not matched to a gene: 3. This CDR3 is CASSFAGGRNTGELFF. The CDR3 DNA is TGTGCCAGCAGCTTTGCGGGGGGGCGGAACACCGGGGAGCTGTTTTTT.

V and J are TRBV12-3 or TRBV12-4 and TRBJ2-5; D possibly corresponds to TRBD1 (6 bases). The CDR3 is 13 residues long. V was cut by 5 bases and J by 5 bases, with 12 bases left in between. Written as DNA, the CDR3 is TGTGCCAGCAGTCCCGGGACAACCGAGACCCAGTACTTC. It translates to CASSPGTTETQYF.

The V call is TRBV7-2, the J call TRBJ2-2; weak D call: TRBD2 (6 bases). V lost 5 bases and J 2 bases, leaving 24 bases between the germline ends. This CDR3 comprises 19 residues. From germline, CDR1 is SGHTA and CDR2 FQGNSA. The CDR3 protein is CASSLLPLLEGGNTGELFF. The CDR3 nucleotides are TGTGCCAGCAGCCTCCTACCCCTCCTGGAGGGAGGAAACACCGGGGAGCTGTTTTTT. The full variable domain, completed using reference TRBV7-2 and TRBJ2-2, is GAGVSQSPSNKVTEKGKDVELRCDPISGHTALYWYRQSLGQGLEFLIYFQGNSAPDKSGLPSDRFSAERTGGSVSTLTIQRTQQEDSAVYLCASSLLPLLEGGNTGELFFGEGSRLTVL.

J is TRBJ1-2 and V is TRBV7-2; D unresolved. From germline, CDR1 is SGHTA and CDR2 FQGNSA. This CDR3 contains 13 residues. Between the trimmed V and J ends, which lost 6 bases and 1 base, there was a span of 9 bases. Here the CDR3 DNA reads TGTGCCAGCAGTCCCAACTTTAACTATGGCTACACCTTC. Translation: CASSPNFNYGYTF.

The chain recombines TRBV24-1 with TRBJ2-7; 12 nucleotides match TRBD1. Germline CDR1 and CDR2: KGHDR and SFDVKD. The CDR3 is 16 amino acids. V dropped 4 bases and J dropped 3; count of bases not matched to a gene: 6. The CDR3 coding sequence is TGTGCCACCAGTGACCCGGGACAGGGGGCTATCTACGAGCAGTACTTC. Its protein is CATSDPGQGAIYEQYF.

V usage is TRBV11-2 and J usage is TRBJ1-1, with unresolved D. The CDR3 runs 13 residues. The germline V and J ends were trimmed by 5 bases and 0 bases, with 7 bases remaining between them. CDR1 and CDR2 (germline): SGHAT, FQNNGV. CDR3 protein: CASSLAMNTEAFF. DNA of the CDR3: TGTGCCAGCAGCCTCGCGATGAACACTGAAGCTTTCTTT.

This clone has ten or more counts. J is TRBJ2-2 and V is TRBV6-6; D might be TRBD2 (6 bases). CDR3 length: 16 residues. The germline V and J ends were trimmed by 5 bases and 1 base, with 14 bases remaining between them. Germline loops: CDR1 MNHNY, CDR2 SVGAGI (reference sequence). The CDR3 sequence is CASSPRGRENTGELFF. CDR3 nucleotide sequence: TGTGCCAGCAGTCCCCGAGGGCGGGAGAACACCGGGGAGCTGTTTTTT.

The J gene is TRBJ1-1, the V gene TRBV11-3, with 7 nucleotides matching TRBD1. The length of the CDR3 is 14 residues. The trim removed 1 base at V and 6 bases at J, leaving 5 bases unmatched. Germline V gene data show CDR1 as SGHNT and CDR2 as YENEEA. The CDR3, as DNA: TGTGCCAGCAGCTTAGGTACAGGGGTTGCTGAAGCTTTCTTT. Its protein is CASSLGTGVAEAFF.

The rearrangement uses TRBV5-6 and TRBJ2-1; D remains ambiguous. V dropped 4 bases and J dropped 0 bases, with 11 bases sitting between them. Germline lookup yields CDR1 SGHDT and CDR2 YYEEEE. The CDR3 is made up of 15 amino acids. This CDR3 reads CASSLRFSSYNEQFF. CDR3 in DNA: TGTGCCAGCAGCCTCAGGTTCAGCTCCTACAATGAGCAGTTCTTC.

The genes are TRBV5-1 and TRBJ1-3, with D maybe TRBD1 (5 bases). The CDR3 length is 14 residues. CDR1 and CDR2 from the germline V gene are SGHRS and YFSETQ. The V end lost 1 base, the J end lost 4 bases, and 9 bases lay between the germline ends. As DNA, the CDR3 is TGCGCCAGCAGCTTGTCAGGGTTCGGAAACACCATATATTTT. Its translation is CASSLSGFGNTIYF.